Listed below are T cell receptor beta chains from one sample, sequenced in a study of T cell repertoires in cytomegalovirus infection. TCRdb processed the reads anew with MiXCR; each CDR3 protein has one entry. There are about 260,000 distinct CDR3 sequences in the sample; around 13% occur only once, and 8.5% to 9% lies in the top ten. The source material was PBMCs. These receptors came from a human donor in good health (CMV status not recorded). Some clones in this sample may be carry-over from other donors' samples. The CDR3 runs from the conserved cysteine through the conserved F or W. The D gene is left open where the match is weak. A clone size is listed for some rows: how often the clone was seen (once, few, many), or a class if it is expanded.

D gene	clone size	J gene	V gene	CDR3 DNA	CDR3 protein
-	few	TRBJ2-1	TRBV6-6	TGTGCCACCCACCACCGCGGGGAAGGCAATGAGCAGTTCTTC	CATHHRGEGNEQFF
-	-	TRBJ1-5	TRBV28	TGTGCCAGCAGTTTGGTGATAAGCAATCAGCCCCAGCATTTT	CASSLVISNQPQHF
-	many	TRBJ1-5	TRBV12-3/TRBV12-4	TGTGCCAGCAGAGCGACGGTGGTTCAGCCCCAGCATTTT	CASRATVVQPQHF
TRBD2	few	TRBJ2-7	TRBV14	TGTGCCAGCAGCCAAGAAATCGCGGGAGAGGCCCGAGGGTGGGAGCAGTACTTC	CASSQEIAGEARGWEQYF
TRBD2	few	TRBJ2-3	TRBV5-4	TGTGCCAGCAGCTTGAATAGCGGGAGAGAGTATTTT	CASSLNSGREYF
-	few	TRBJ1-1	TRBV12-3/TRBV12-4	TGTGCCAGCACTGGGACTCCGGTTGGGGAAGCTTTCTTT	CASTGTPVGEAFF
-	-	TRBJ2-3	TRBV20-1	TGCAGTGCCCAGTCGGGGGAGGATACGCAGTATTTT	CSAQSGEDTQYF
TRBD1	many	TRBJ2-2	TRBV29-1	TGCAGCGCCGACAGGGGCAACACCGGGGAGCTGTTTTTT	CSADRGNTGELFF
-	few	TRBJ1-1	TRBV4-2	TGTGCCAGCAGCCAAGATCCGTCGGCAGGGTGGGACACTGAAGCTTTCTTT	CASSQDPSAGWDTEAFF
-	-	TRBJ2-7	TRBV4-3	TGCGCCAGCAGCCAAGCGGCAGGTTACGAGCAGTACTTC	CASSQAAGYEQYF
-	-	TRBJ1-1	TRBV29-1	TGCAGCGTTGGAGGGCCGCAAGAGAACACTGAAGCTTTCTTT	CSVGGPQENTEAFF
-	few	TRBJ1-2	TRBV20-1	TGCAGTGCTAGAGTCAACGGCGGTGGCTACACCTTC	CSARVNGGGYTF
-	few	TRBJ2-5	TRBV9	TGTGCCAGCAGCGTCAGACCCGGGACAAGCCAAGAGACCCAGTACTTC	CASSVRPGTSQETQYF
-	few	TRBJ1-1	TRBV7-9	TGTGCCAGCAGCTTAGCGATAGGAGAAGCTTTCTTT	CASSLAIGEAFF
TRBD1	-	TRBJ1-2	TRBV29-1	TGCAGCGTGGAAGGGGACAGGGTAAAGAGAGGCTACACCTTC	CSVEGDRVKRGYTF